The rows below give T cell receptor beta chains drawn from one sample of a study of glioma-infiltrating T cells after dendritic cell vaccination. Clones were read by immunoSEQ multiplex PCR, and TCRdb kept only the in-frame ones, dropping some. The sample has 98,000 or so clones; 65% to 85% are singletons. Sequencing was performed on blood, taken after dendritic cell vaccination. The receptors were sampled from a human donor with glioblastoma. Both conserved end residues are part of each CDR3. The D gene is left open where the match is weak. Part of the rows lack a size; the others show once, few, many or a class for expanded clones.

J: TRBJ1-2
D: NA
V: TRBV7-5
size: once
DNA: TGTGCCAGAAGCTTCCGGGGTTTGGGCAGGGGCTACACCTTC
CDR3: CARSFRGLGRGYTF

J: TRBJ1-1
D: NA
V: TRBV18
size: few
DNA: TGTGCCAGCTCACCTCGACTGACCACTGAAGCTTTCTTT
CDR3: CASSPRLTTEAFF

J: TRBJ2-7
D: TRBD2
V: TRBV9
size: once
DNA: TGTGCCAGCAGCGTCTTAGCGGGAGGGAGTGAGGAGCAGTACTTC
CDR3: CASSVLAGGSEEQYF

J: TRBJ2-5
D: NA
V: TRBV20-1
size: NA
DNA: TGCAGTGCTGTACCCGGGGAGACCCAGTACTTC
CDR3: CSAVPGETQYF

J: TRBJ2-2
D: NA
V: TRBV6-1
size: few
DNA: TGTGCCAGCAGCGCCGACTCCACCGGGGAGCTGTTTTTT
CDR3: CASSADSTGELFF

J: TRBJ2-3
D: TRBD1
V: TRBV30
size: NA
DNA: TGTGCCTGCCCGGGACAGAGCACAGATACGCAGTATTTT
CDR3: CACPGQSTDTQYF

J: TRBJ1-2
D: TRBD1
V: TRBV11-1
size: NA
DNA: TGTGCCAGCAGCTTACGGGACAGGGGCACCGGCTACACCTTC
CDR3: CASSLRDRGTGYTF

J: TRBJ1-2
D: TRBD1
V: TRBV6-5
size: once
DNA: TGTGCCAGCAGTCAGGGACAGGGGGCGCGTGATGGCTACACCTTC
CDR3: CASSQGQGARDGYTF

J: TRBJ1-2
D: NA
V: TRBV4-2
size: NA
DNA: TGTGCCAGCAGCCAAGATCTCTCTTACACCTATGGCTACACCTTC
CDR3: CASSQDLSYTYGYTF

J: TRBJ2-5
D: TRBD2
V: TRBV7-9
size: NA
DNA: TGTGCCAGCAGCTCCGGAGCGGGAGTAGGTGAGACCCAGTACTTC
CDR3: CASSSGAGVGETQYF

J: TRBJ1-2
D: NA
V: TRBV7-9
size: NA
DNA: TGTGCCAGCAGCTTAGCTGCCGGGGGTAGGCTGGGCTACACCTTC
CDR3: CASSLAAGGRLGYTF

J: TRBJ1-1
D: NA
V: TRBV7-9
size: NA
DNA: TGTGCCAGCAGCTTTTTAGCTGAAGCTTTCTTT
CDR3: CASSFLAEAFF

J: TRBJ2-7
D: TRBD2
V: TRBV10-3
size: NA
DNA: TGTGCCATCAGTGATGGTCAGGGAGGGTACGAGCAGTACTTC
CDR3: CAISDGQGGYEQYF

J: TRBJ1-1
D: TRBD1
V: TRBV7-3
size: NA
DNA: TGTGCCAGCAGCTTAACCCGACAGGGGTCGTTAACTGAAGCTTTCTTT
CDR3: CASSLTRQGSLTEAFF

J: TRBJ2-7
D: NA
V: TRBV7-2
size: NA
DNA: TGTGCCAGCAGCCGGAGGGGCCAGAGCTCCTACGAGCAGTACTTC
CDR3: CASSRRGQSSYEQYF

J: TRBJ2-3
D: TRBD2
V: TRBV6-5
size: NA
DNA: TGTGCCAGCAGTTACTTAGCTAGCGGAGAGGCGGATACGCAGTATTTT
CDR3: CASSYLASGEADTQYF

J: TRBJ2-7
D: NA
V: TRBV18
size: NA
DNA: TGTGCCAGCTCACCCTTATCTCAAGCGTCTGGCGGGATGCCTGTGAACGAGCAGTACTTC
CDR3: CASSPLSQASGGMPVNEQYF

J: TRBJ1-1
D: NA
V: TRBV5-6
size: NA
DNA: TGTGCCAGCAGCTGGCAGGGGCGCTTAGCTTTCTTT
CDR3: CASSWQGRLAFF

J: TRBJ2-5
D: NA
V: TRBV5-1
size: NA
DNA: TGCGCCAGCAGCTCGGTCTTACAAGAGACCCAGTACTTC
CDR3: CASSSVLQETQYF

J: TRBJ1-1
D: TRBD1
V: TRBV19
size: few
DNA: TGTGCCAGTAGTCGACAGGGGGTCTTTACTGAAGCTTTCTTT
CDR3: CASSRQGVFTEAFF

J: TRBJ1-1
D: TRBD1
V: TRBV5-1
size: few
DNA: TGCGCCAGCAGCTTGGCCGGAGGGACAGGGTGGGACACTGAAGCTTTCTTT
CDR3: CASSLAGGTGWDTEAFF

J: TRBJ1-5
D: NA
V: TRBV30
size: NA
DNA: TGTGCCTGGAGGGGAGCAAGCAATCAGCCCCAGCATTTT
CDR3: CAWRGASNQPQHF

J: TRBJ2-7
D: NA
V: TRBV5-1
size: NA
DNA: TGCGCCAGCACTGAGGGCTACGAGCAGTACTTC
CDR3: CASTEGYEQYF

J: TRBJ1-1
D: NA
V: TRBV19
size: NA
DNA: TGTGCCAGTAGTATAGGGGAGGGCTGGGGTGAAGCTTTCTTT
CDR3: CASSIGEGWGEAFF

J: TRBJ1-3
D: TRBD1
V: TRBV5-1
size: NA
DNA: TGCGCCAGCAGCTTGTACTCGCCCGGGACAGTCAGTTGGGCCTCTGGAAACACCATATATTTT
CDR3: CASSLYSPGTVSWASGNTIYF

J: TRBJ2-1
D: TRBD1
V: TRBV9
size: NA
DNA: TGTGCCAGCAGCTTGACGGGACAGGGCTACAATGAGCAGTTCTTC
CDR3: CASSLTGQGYNEQFF

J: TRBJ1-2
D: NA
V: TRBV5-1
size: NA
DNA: TGCGCCAGCAGCTTCGGCAGGGGAGACTATGGCTACACCTTC
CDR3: CASSFGRGDYGYTF

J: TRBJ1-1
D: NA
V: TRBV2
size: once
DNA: TGTGCCAGCAGTGAGTTGGTGGTTAAGCAGGACACTGAAGCTTTCTTT
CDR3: CASSELVVKQDTEAFF

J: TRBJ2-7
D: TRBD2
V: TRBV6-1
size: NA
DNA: TGTGCCAGCAGTGACCCACTAGCGGGAGTTGACGAGCAGTACTTC
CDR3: CASSDPLAGVDEQYF

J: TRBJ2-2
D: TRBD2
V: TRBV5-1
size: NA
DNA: TGCGCCAGCAGCTTGGATCCTAGCGGGAATACTGGCGGGGAGCTGTTTTTT
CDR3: CASSLDPSGNTGGELFF

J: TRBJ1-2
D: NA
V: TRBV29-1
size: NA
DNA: TGCAGCATAGGGGGAATATTAGATGGCTACACCTTC
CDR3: CSIGGILDGYTF

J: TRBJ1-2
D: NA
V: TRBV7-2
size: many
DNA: TGTGCCAGCAGCATAAACTATGGCTACACCTTC
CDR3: CASSINYGYTF

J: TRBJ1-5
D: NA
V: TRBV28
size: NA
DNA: TGTGCCAGCAAACCCACACGGGGCAATCAGCCCCAGCATTTT
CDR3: CASKPTRGNQPQHF

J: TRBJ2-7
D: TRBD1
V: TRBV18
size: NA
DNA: TGTGCCAGCTCACCACGGACAGGGAAAGGGAGCGAGCAGTACTTC
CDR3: CASSPRTGKGSEQYF

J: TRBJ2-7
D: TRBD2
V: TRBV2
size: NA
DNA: TGTGCCAGCAGTGCAGAACTAGCGGGAATCAACGAGCAGTACTTC
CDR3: CASSAELAGINEQYF

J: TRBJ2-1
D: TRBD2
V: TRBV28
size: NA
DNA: TGTGCCAGCAGTCCCCTAGCGGGGGAGCTTTACAATGAGCAGTTCTTC
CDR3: CASSPLAGELYNEQFF

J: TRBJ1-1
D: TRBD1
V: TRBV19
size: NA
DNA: TGTGCCAGTAGTAGGGGGACAGGGAACACTGAAGCTTTCTTT
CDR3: CASSRGTGNTEAFF

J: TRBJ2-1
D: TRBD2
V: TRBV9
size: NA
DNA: TGTGCCAGCAGCGCCATCTGGGTAGCGGGAGGTAATGAGCAGTTCTTC
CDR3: CASSAIWVAGGNEQFF

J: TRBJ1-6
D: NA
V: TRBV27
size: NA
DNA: TGTGCCAGCAGTCCACTGGGAGCCAATTCACCCCTCCACTTT
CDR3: CASSPLGANSPLHF

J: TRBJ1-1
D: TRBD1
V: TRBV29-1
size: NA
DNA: TGCAGCGTTCATCGGACAGGGAATGGTGAAGCTTTCTTT
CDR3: CSVHRTGNGEAFF

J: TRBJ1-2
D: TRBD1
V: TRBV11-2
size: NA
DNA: TGTGCCAGCAGATCCGGACAGGGGTATGGCTACACCTTC
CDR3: CASRSGQGYGYTF